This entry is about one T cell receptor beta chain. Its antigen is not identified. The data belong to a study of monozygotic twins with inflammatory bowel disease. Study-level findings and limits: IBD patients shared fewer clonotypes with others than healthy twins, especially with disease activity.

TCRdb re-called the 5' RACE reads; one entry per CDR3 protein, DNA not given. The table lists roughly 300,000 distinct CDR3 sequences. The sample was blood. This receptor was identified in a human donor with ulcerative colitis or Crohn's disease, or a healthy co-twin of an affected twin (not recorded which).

CDR3 protein: CASSFRGNYEQYF. The rearrangement uses TRBV27 and TRBJ2-7; without DNA, the TCRdb call of TRBD1 cannot be checked. From germline, CDR1 is MNHEY and CDR2 SMNVEV (reference sequence). This CDR3 comprises 13 residues.